Below are 5 T cell receptor beta chains sequenced from a single sample in a study of shared clonotypes between healthy human individuals. This table comes from immunoSEQ multiplex PCR, and its TCRdb copy is limited to in-frame clones, with some not included. The repertoire has about 2.4 million clones, more than 85% of them found once; the top ten carry around 0.37%. Sequenced sample: naive CD4+ T cells from PBMCs. This sample's subset: CD45RA+ positively selected. The source of these receptors is a man aged 18 to 35 in good health. Some clones in this sample may be carry-over from other donors' samples.

CDR3 nucleotides: TGTGCCAGCAGTCCCGGGACTAGAGTTCGCGAGCAGTACTTC. This sequence encodes CASSPGTRVREQYF. V and J are TRBV28 and TRBJ2-7, with 8 positions matching TRBD2. The CDR3 runs to 14 residues. The germline V gene encodes CDR1 MDHEN and CDR2 SYDVKM. After removal of 5 bases from V and 6 bases from J, the junction contained 9 bases not matched to a gene.

The chain combines TRBV4-2 with TRBJ1-4, with unresolved D. The germline V gene has CDR1 LGHNA and CDR2 YNFKEQ. The CDR3 totals 13 residues. Trimming removed 2 bases from V and 7 bases from J, with 8 bases in between. The CDR3 bases are TGTGCCAGCAGCCAACCCTCCCCTGAAAAACTGTTTTTT. Residues: CASSQPSPEKLFF.

This clone was counted once. J is TRBJ2-5 and V is TRBV4-1, with D perhaps matching TRBD1 or TRBD2 (5 bases each). Trimming removed 2 bases at V and 7 bases at J, with 14 bases between. CDR1 MGHRA and CDR2 YSYEKL come from the germline V gene. This CDR3 contains 14 residues. The CDR3 DNA reads TGCGCCAGCAGCCAAAGCAGAGGGGATGTGACCCAGTACTTC. Translated: CASSQSRGDVTQYF.

The gene calls are TRBV28 and TRBJ2-1; 9 bases map to TRBD1. The germline V gene encodes CDR1 MDHEN and CDR2 SYDVKM. V was clipped by 6 bases and J by 3 bases; unmatched bases: 15. The CDR3 totals 18 residues. The CDR3 here is CASRAGTGIPLSYNEQFF. The DNA for the CDR3 is TGTGCCAGCAGAGCCGGGACAGGGATTCCCTTGAGCTACAATGAGCAGTTCTTC.

The V call is TRBV6-6, the J call TRBJ2-1, with a weak D call TRBD2 (5 bases). The CDR3 has 14 amino acids. V was cut by 5 bases and J by 4 bases, with 12 bases left in between. Germline loops: CDR1 MNHNY, CDR2 SVGAGI (reference sequence). CDR3 region: CASSGASRYNEQFF. CDR3 coding DNA: TGTGCCAGCAGTGGCGCTAGCCGTTACAATGAGCAGTTCTTC.